The clone carrying this TCR beta chain came up a few times. The CDR3 length is 15 residues. Germline-derived CDR1 and CDR2 are LNHDA and SQIVND (reference sequence). Trimming took off 3 bases at V and 2 bases at J, with 11 bases between the two ends. The data are from a study of blood T cell repertoires in COVID-19. Data came from immunoSEQ multiplex PCR; TCRdb stores just in-frame clones and leaves some out. The sample lists roughly 180,000 clones, about 88% occurring once. The TCR originated in a woman in her forties or fifties with COVID-19, enrolled during active disease. Sequenced sample: peripheral blood. The chain has TRBV19 and TRBJ1-5; weak D call: TRBD1 (6 bases). Here the CDR3 reads CASSISTGGNQPQHF. In DNA form, the CDR3 reads TGTGCCAGTAGTATCTCGACAGGTGGCAATCAGCCCCAGCATTTT.